Here is one TCR beta chain with its context. Subsets obtained from CD4+ cells comprised CD45RA+ naive and CD45RA-negative memory cells. The source of the sample is a study of shared clonotypes between healthy human individuals. Samples underwent the assay at deep level. Evenly divided among several immunoSEQ plates was the genomic DNA of each subset. Clones were read by immunoSEQ multiplex PCR, and TCRdb kept only the in-frame ones, dropping some. The repertoire holds some 2,100,000 clones, about 94% seen once, with roughly 0.13% in the top ten. The germline V and J ends were trimmed by 1 base and 9 bases, with 19 bases remaining between them. The CDR3 covers 16 residues. The germline V gene encodes CDR1 SGHNT and CDR2 YENEEA.

The chain combines TRBV11-3 with TRBJ2-1; D ambiguous. The sample taken for sequencing was naive CD4+ T cells sorted from blood. Stated subset: CD45RA+ positively selected. The TCR originated in a man between 18 and 29 years old in good health. The CDR3, as DNA: TGTGCCAGCAGCTTAGTAACAGCCGGAGTCTCAGGTGAGCAGTTCTTC. It is translated as CASSLVTAGVSGEQFF.